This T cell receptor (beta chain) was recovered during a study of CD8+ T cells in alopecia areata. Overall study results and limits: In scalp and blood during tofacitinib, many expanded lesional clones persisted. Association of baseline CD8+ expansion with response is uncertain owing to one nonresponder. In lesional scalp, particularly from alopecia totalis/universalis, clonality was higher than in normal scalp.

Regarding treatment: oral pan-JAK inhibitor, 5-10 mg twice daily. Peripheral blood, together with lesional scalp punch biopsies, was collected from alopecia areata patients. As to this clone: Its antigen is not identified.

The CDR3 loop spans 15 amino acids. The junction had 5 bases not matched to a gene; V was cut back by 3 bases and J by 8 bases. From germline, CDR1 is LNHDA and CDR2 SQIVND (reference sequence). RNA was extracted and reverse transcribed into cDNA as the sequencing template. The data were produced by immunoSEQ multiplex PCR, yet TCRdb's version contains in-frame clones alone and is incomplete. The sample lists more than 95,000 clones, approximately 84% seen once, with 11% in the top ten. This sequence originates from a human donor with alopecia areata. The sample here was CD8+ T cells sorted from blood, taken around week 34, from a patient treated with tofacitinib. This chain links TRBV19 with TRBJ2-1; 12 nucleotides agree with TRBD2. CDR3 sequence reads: CASSILAGGPDEQFF. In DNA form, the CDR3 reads TGTGCCAGTAGTATTCTAGCGGGGGGGCCGGATGAGCAGTTCTTC.